The 10 T cell receptor beta chains reported below all come from one sample, sequenced in a study of PD-L1 blockade in urothelial cancer. Profiling relied on immunoSEQ multiplex PCR, and the TCRdb table lists in-frame clones only, not all of them. The table lists 38,000 or so clones, around four fifths of them singletons. Sequencing used PBMCs, obtained around atezolizumab (anti-PD-L1) treatment. Receptors were obtained from a man aged 60 to 75 with urothelial cancer.

CDR3 loop: CASSEAKRSPGNNQPQHF. CDR3 nucleotide sequence: TGTGCCAGCAGTGAAGCGAAACGGAGTCCAGGGAACAATCAGCCCCAGCATTTT. This chain connects TRBV6-1 to TRBJ1-5, with D possibly TRBD1 on 5 matching bases. Trimming removed 0 bases from V and 3 bases from J, with 18 bases in between. The CDR3 has 18 amino acids. The germline gives CDR1 MNHNS, CDR2 SASEGT.

The chain uses TRBV11-2 and TRBJ1-4; 7 nucleotides agree with TRBD1. Germline V gene lookup returns CDR1 SGHAT and CDR2 FQNNGV. The V and J ends lost 5 bases and 3 bases, in that order; junction bases with no gene match: 6. The CDR3 consists of 15 residues. CDR3 amino acids: CASSLRGPSNEKLFF. In DNA, the CDR3 is TGTGCCAGCAGCCTTAGGGGGCCTTCTAATGAAAAACTGTTTTTT.

The chain is built from TRBV5-4 and TRBJ1-2; 7 bases align to TRBD1. The CDR3 contains 14 residues. V was clipped by 2 bases and J by 0 bases; unmatched bases: 1. Germline CDR1 is SGHNT and CDR2 is YYREEE (reference sequence). The CDR3 nucleotides are TGTGCCAGCAGCTTAGGGACAGCTAACTATGGCTACACCTTC. Protein: CASSLGTANYGYTF.

The chain recombines TRBV10-1 with TRBJ1-2; possibly TRBD1 for D (6 bases). The CDR3 spans 19 residues. The V gene lost 0 bases and the J gene lost 0 bases, with 20 bases spanning the gap. Germline values: CDR1 WNHNN, CDR2 SYGVQD (reference sequence). The CDR3 DNA is TGCGCCAGCAGTGAGTCGGAGGACAGTAAGTTCTCCCCTAACTATGGCTACACCTTC. Translated, it gives CASSESEDSKFSPNYGYTF.

This chain joins TRBV2 and TRBJ1-2; 7 bases map to TRBD1. V dropped 2 bases and J dropped 0; count of bases not matched to a gene: 3. The CDR3 totals 15 residues. The germline V gene encodes CDR1 SNHLY and CDR2 FYNNEI. This CDR3 is CASSEPGTANYGYTF. The DNA of the CDR3 is TGTGCCAGCAGTGAACCAGGGACAGCTAACTATGGCTACACCTTC. Full variable domain (missing parts from reference TRBV2 and TRBJ1-2): EPEVTQTPSHQVTQMGQEVILRCVPISNHLYFYWYRQILGQKVEFLVSFYNNEISEKSEIFDDQFSVERPDGSNFTLKIRSTKLEDSAMYFCASSEPGTANYGYTFGSGTRLTVV.

This clone has only a few counts. The chain combines TRBV20-1 with TRBJ2-1; possibly TRBD2 for D (6 bases). Germline lookup yields CDR1 DFQATT and CDR2 SNEGSKA (reference sequence). CDR3 length equals 11 residues. The CDR3 DNA reads as TGCAGGGCAAGCGGGCGAAATGAGCAGTTCTTC. Its protein product is CRASGRNEQFF.

The chain employs TRBV11-2 and TRBJ2-1; 8 positions match TRBD2. The CDR3 is 14 amino acids. The junction had 2 bases not matched to a gene; V was cut back by 2 bases and J by 5 bases. Per the germline V gene, CDR1 is SGHAT and CDR2 is FQNNGV. In nucleotides, the CDR3 is TGTGCCAGCAGCTTAACTAGCGGCAACAATGAGCAGTTCTTC. Protein product: CASSLTSGNNEQFF.

The rearrangement joins TRBV5-5 to TRBJ2-2; 9 nucleotides agree with TRBD2. The CDR3 spans 16 residues. V was pared by 4 bases and J by 2 bases, with 6 bases of the junction left unmatched. Germline CDR1 is SGHKS and CDR2 is YYEKEE (reference sequence). CDR3 nucleotides: TGTGCCAGCAGCGTGCCGACTAGCGGAAACACCGGGGAGCTGTTTTTT. Translated, it gives CASSVPTSGNTGELFF.

V usage is TRBV1 and J usage is TRBJ2-2; the table's TRBD2 call for D was not verified on the DNA. TRBV1 is labeled a pseudogene. The CDR3 contains 19 residues. CDR3 sequence reads: CTSSQTGTSGGANTGELFF. CDR3 sequence (DNA): TGCACCAGCAGCCAGACCGGGACTAGCGGGGGGGCGAACACCGGGGAGCTGTTTTTT.

The gene calls are TRBV28 and TRBJ2-7; D is ambiguous. Germline V lookup: CDR1 MDHEN, CDR2 SYDVKM. The CDR3 totals 12 residues. V lost 1 base and J 6 bases, leaving 7 bases between the germline ends. This chain's CDR3 is CASSLFSSEQYF. In DNA form, the CDR3 reads TGTGCCAGCAGTTTATTTTCTAGCGAGCAGTACTTC.